These 10 T cell receptor beta chains originate from one sample sequenced in a study of shared clonotypes between healthy human individuals. Only in-frame clones appear in the TCRdb table, and some are missing; sequencing was by immunoSEQ multiplex PCR. The sample includes about 2.1 million clones, about 93% seen only once; the top ten take about 1.7%. Cells designated naive CD8 were CD45RO-negative and were positively selected for CCR7, with terminally differentiated effector memory CD45RA+ cells excluded. Sequencing used naive CD8+ T cells from PBMCs. These receptors were collected from a man younger than 35 in good health. Some clones in this sample may be carry-over from other donors' samples.

The chain has TRBV9 and TRBJ2-2, with 7 bases fitting TRBD1. The V gene end was trimmed by 1 base and the J gene end by 2 bases; junction bases not matched to a gene: 8. The CDR3 is made up of 17 amino acids. Germline CDR1 SGDLS, CDR2 YYNGEE. For the CDR3, the DNA is TGTGCCAGCAGCGTAAACCAGGGGACAGCTAACACCGGGGAGCTGTTTTTT. Translation gives CASSVNQGTANTGELFF.

The rearrangement uses TRBV5-6 and TRBJ2-7; 10 positions agree with TRBD1. The J segment lost 5 bases and the V segment lost 3 bases, leaving 5 bases of the junction unmatched. The length of the CDR3 is 14 residues. CDR1 and CDR2 from the germline V gene are SGHDT and YYEEEE. CDR3 nucleotide sequence: TGTGCCAGCAGCTGGGACAGGGGAGATGACGAGCAGTACTTC. Protein: CASSWDRGDDEQYF.

The V and J genes are TRBV4-1 and TRBJ1-1; tentatively, D is TRBD1 (5 bases). The CDR3 consists of 15 residues. The germline gives CDR1 MGHRA, CDR2 YSYEKL. Trimming took 3 bases from V and 1 from J, leaving 12 bases between them. The CDR3 DNA is TGCGCCAGCAGCCAGCTTCAGGGATCGAACACTGAAGCTTTCTTT. Its protein is CASSQLQGSNTEAFF.

The V gene is TRBV6-1, the J gene TRBJ2-7; perhaps TRBD1 as D (6 bases). CDR1 and CDR2 (germline): MNHNS, SASEGT. The CDR3 extends over 11 amino acids. Deletions cut 7 bases from V and 4 bases from J, with 8 bases between. For the CDR3, the DNA is TGTGCCAGCAACAGGGTTTACGAGCAGTACTTC. Its protein product is CASNRVYEQYF.

V gene TRBV28 combines with J gene TRBJ2-3; TRBD2 matches 14 bases. Per the germline V gene, CDR1 is MDHEN and CDR2 is SYDVKM. Losses at the gene ends were 5 bases for V and 0 bases for J; bases not matched to a gene: 7. The CDR3 has 18 amino acids. The CDR3 DNA is TGTGCCAGCAGTCCCCGGACTAGCGGGAGGACTAGCACAGATACGCAGTATTTT. Translation: CASSPRTSGRTSTDTQYF. The full variable domain, in which reference TRBV28 and TRBJ2-3 provide the parts outside the CDR3, is DVKVTQSSRYLVKRTGEKVFLECVQDMDHENMFWYRQDPGLGLRLIYFSYDVKMKEKGDIPEGYSVSREKKERFSLILESASTNQTSMYLCASSPRTSGRTSTDTQYFGPGTRLTVL.

The chain couples TRBV27 to TRBJ2-1; 9 positions agree with TRBD2. CDR3 length: 16 amino acids. Germline V gene data show CDR1 as MNHEY and CDR2 as SMNVEV (reference sequence). V lost 1 base, J lost 3 bases, and 4 bases stayed unmatched. The CDR3, as DNA: TGTGCCAGCAGTTTATTAGCGGGAGCTATCTACAATGAGCAGTTCTTC. It translates to CASSLLAGAIYNEQFF.

CDR3 region: CASSGPGQGLGLEDYGYTF. The DNA of the CDR3 is TGTGCCAGCAGTGGACCGGGACAGGGCTTGGGGCTCGAGGACTATGGCTACACCTTC. This sequence joins TRBV28 and TRBJ1-2, with 9 bases identical to TRBD1. Germline lookup yields CDR1 MDHEN and CDR2 SYDVKM. The CDR3 consists of 19 residues. V was clipped by 5 bases and J by 3 bases; unmatched bases: 19.

The chain is built from TRBV7-9 and TRBJ2-7, with a possible D match to TRBD2 (6 bases). Trimming left V 2 bases short and J 4 bases short, with 15 bases between. The germline V gene has CDR1 SEHNR and CDR2 FQNEAQ (reference sequence). The CDR3 covers 15 residues. CDR3 DNA: TGTGCCAGCAGCTTAAGTCGCCGGGAGTCGTACGAGCAGTACTTC. Translation gives CASSLSRRESYEQYF.

As for this clone: The sample carries other DNA sequences with the same CDR3. This rearrangement joins TRBV19 to TRBJ2-1; 9 bases are shared with TRBD1. This CDR3 is 15 amino acids long. V was pared by 3 bases and J by 4 bases, with 4 bases of the junction left unmatched. Germline CDR1 and CDR2: LNHDA and SQIVND (reference sequence). The CDR3 DNA reads TGTGCCAGTAGTATCGGGACAGGGACGTACAATGAGCAGTTCTTC. Translation: CASSIGTGTYNEQFF. The full variable domain, with the rest looked up from reference TRBV19 and TRBJ2-1, is DGGITQSPKYLFRKEGQNVTLSCEQNLNHDAMYWYRQDPGQGLRLIYYSQIVNDFQKGDIAEGYSVSREKKESFPLTVTSAQKNPTAFYLCASSIGTGTYNEQFFGPGTRLTVL.

The chain combines TRBV6-8 with TRBJ1-3; D not certain. The CDR3 length is 13 residues. Trimming stripped 7 bases from V and 0 bases from J, with 7 bases between. Germline values: CDR1 MNHGY, CDR2 SAAAGT. CDR3 in DNA: TGTGCCAGCACCATCATCTCTGGAAACACCATATATTTT. Amino acids: CASTIISGNTIYF.